This entry lists 30 T cell receptor beta chains sequenced from one sample in a study of blood T cell repertoires in COVID-19. TCRdb keeps only in-frame clones here, not all; method: immunoSEQ multiplex PCR. The table records roughly 40,000 clones, more than 75% of them present only once. The sample consisted of peripheral blood. The receptors derive from a man aged 70-80 years with active or convalescent COVID-19.

V and J are TRBV5-6 and TRBJ1-1; 7 bases are shared with TRBD1. The V segment lost 0 bases and the J segment 13 bases; nucleotides outside the gene matches: 9. Looked up from germline, CDR1 is SGHDT and CDR2 is YYEEEE. CDR3 length: 13 amino acids. DNA for the CDR3: TGTGCCAGCAGCTTGGGGATTGACAGGGATGGTTTCTTT. Protein sequence: CASSLGIDRDGFF.

This chain joins TRBV5-4 and TRBJ2-3; TRBD2 is a possible D gene (7 bases). Germline V gene sequence: CDR1 SGHNT, CDR2 YYREEE (reference sequence). The CDR3 sequence is 16 residues long. The ends were cut back, 1 base at V and 3 bases at J, with 15 bases in the middle. The CDR3 protein is CASSLFRGGATDTQYF. The CDR3 DNA reads TGTGCCAGCAGCTTGTTTAGGGGGGGCGCAACAGATACGCAGTATTTT.

This clone was seen a single time. The chain employs TRBV30 and TRBJ2-5; 8 nucleotides align to TRBD2. Germline V gene data show CDR1 as GTSNPN and CDR2 as SVGIG (reference sequence). There are 14 residues in the CDR3. The V segment lost 5 bases and the J segment 7 bases; nucleotides outside the gene matches: 12. CDR3 sequence: CAWGISGVVSTQYF. For the CDR3, the DNA is TGTGCCTGGGGGATTAGCGGGGTGGTGTCGACCCAGTACTTC.

The gene calls are TRBV2 and TRBJ1-2; TRBD1 agrees at 9 bases. V trimming: 10 bases; J trimming: 8 bases; junction bases outside the gene matches: 8. The CDR3 runs to 12 residues. The germline V gene encodes CDR1 SNHLY and CDR2 FYNNEI. The CDR3 DNA reads as TGTGCCACCCAGGACAGGGGTGGAGGCTACACCTTC. It yields the protein CATQDRGGGYTF. The full variable domain, in which reference TRBV2 and TRBJ1-2 provide the parts outside the CDR3, is EPEVTQTPSHQVTQMGQEVILRCVPISNHLYFYWYRQILGQKVEFLVSFYNNEISEKSEIFDDQFSVERPDGSNFTLKIRSTKLEDSAMYFCATQDRGGGYTFGSGTRLTVV.

The chain is built from TRBV27 and TRBJ2-1; D may be TRBD2 (6 bases). V was shortened by 5 bases and J by 0 bases, with 11 bases between the two germline ends. The germline CDR1 and CDR2 sequences are MNHEY and SMNVEV (reference sequence). The CDR3 length is 15 residues. The CDR3 DNA reads as TGTGCCAGCAGTCAAGCGGGCAGCTCCTACAATGAGCAGTTCTTC. Translated, it gives CASSQAGSSYNEQFF.

The chain uses TRBV7-3 and TRBJ2-2; tentatively, D is TRBD1 (5 bases). CDR3 length: 13 residues. The V end was cut by 5 bases, the J end by 6 bases, with 10 bases between. Germline CDR1 is SGHTA and CDR2 is FQGTGA. CDR3 sequence reads: CASSPQGPGELFF. The CDR3 DNA sequence: TGTGCCAGCAGCCCTCAGGGCCCCGGGGAGCTGTTTTTT. The complete variable domain, with remaining parts taken from reference TRBV7-3 and TRBJ2-2, reads GAGVSQTPSNKVTEKGKYVELRCDPISGHTALYWYRQSLGQGPEFLIYFQGTGAADDSGLPNDRFFAVRPEGSVSTLKIQRTERGDSAVYLCASSPQGPGELFFGEGSRLTVL.

V gene TRBV2 combines with J gene TRBJ1-3, with 9 positions matching TRBD1. The germline V gene encodes CDR1 SNHLY and CDR2 FYNNEI. This CDR3 spans 15 amino acids. The trim removed 5 bases at V and 0 bases at J, leaving 2 bases unmatched. In DNA form, the CDR3 reads TGTGCCAGCAGTCGGGACAGGGCCTCTGGAAACACCATATATTTT. Translation: CASSRDRASGNTIYF.

V and J are TRBV6-1 and TRBJ2-3; D perhaps matches TRBD2 (6 bases). The CDR3 loop spans 14 amino acids. Trimming shortened V by 3 bases and J by 6 bases, and 13 bases separated the two germline ends. The germline gives CDR1 MNHNS, CDR2 SASEGT. The CDR3 sequence is CASSEGLTHDTQYF. The DNA for the CDR3 is TGTGCCAGCAGTGAGGGACTTACCCATGATACGCAGTATTTT.

The V and J genes are TRBV19 and TRBJ2-2; a possible D gene is TRBD1 (5 bases). The germline V gene has CDR1 LNHDA and CDR2 SQIVND (reference sequence). The CDR3 is made up of 14 amino acids. Trimming shortened V by 8 bases and J by 4 bases, and 14 bases separated the two germline ends. As DNA, the CDR3 is TGTGCCAGTTTGTCCAGGGAAGTCACCGGGGAGCTGTTTTTT. Its translation is CASLSREVTGELFF.

The rearrangement links TRBV6-6 to TRBJ2-4; D is unresolved. The CDR3 contains 15 residues. V was cut by 2 bases and J by 2 bases, with 10 bases left in between. Germline CDR1 MNHNY, CDR2 SVGAGI (reference sequence). The CDR3 DNA reads TGTGCCAGCAGTTACGAAGCCGCTTCCAAAAACATTCAGTACTTC. Protein: CASSYEAASKNIQYF.

This sequence joins TRBV5-4 and TRBJ1-2; 10 bases map to TRBD1. Losses at the gene ends were 4 bases for V and 8 bases for J; bases not matched to a gene: 11. Germline V CDR1 and CDR2: SGHNT, YYREEE (reference sequence). The CDR3 runs to 15 residues. CDR3 bases: TGTGCCAGCAGCCTGACAGGGGGCTCGGTGTCAGGCTACACCTTC. This translates into CASSLTGGSVSGYTF. The full variable domain, with the rest looked up from reference TRBV5-4 and TRBJ1-2, is ETGVTQSPTHLIKTRGQQVTLRCSSQSGHNTVSWYQQALGQGPQFIFQYYREEENGRGNFPPRFSGLQFPNYSSELNVNALELDDSALYLCASSLTGGSVSGYTFGSGTRLTVV.

The chain couples TRBV30 to TRBJ2-1, with 7 bases fitting TRBD1. This CDR3 region has 15 residues. Germline CDR1 is GTSNPN and CDR2 is SVGIG (reference sequence). The ends lost 8 bases at V and 4 bases at J; junction bases unmatched: 14. DNA of the CDR3: TGTGCCAGCCCGTCCCGGGACAGCGTATACAATGAGCAGTTCTTC. Translating gives CASPSRDSVYNEQFF.

This rearrangement joins TRBV6-5 to TRBJ2-3; the match to TRBD2 covers 9 bases. V trimming: 8 bases; J trimming: 3 bases; junction bases outside the gene matches: 6. The CDR3 has 14 residues. Germline-derived CDR1 and CDR2 are MNHEY and SVGAGI. The CDR3 loop reads CASGGSGGTDTQYF. DNA for the CDR3: TGTGCCAGCGGCGGTAGCGGGGGAACAGATACGCAGTATTTT.

This chain links TRBV3-1 (or the pseudogene TRBV3-2) with TRBJ1-3; D may be TRBD1 (5 bases). Looked up from germline, CDR1 is LGHDT and CDR2 is YNNKEL (reference sequence). V was cut by 1 base and J by 0 bases, with 10 bases left in between. The CDR3 contains 16 residues. CDR3 bases: TGTGCCAGCAGCCAAGGCGGGGGTCTCTCTGGAAACACCATATATTTT. Its translation is CASSQGGGLSGNTIYF.

This clone was detected a few times. CDR3: CAWRPVTGPYEQYF. Here the CDR3 DNA reads TGTGCCTGGAGGCCTGTAACAGGACCCTACGAGCAGTACTTC. The chain combines TRBV30 with TRBJ2-7; perhaps TRBD1 as D (5 bases). CDR1 GTSNPN and CDR2 SVGIG come from the germline V gene (reference sequence). The CDR3 has 14 residues. Trimming shortened V by 3 bases and J by 2 bases, and 14 bases separated the two germline ends.

The chain joins TRBV19 to TRBJ1-5, with D unresolved. This CDR3 region has 15 residues. Germline loops: CDR1 LNHDA, CDR2 SQIVND (reference sequence). The germline V and J ends were trimmed by 7 bases and 3 bases, with 16 bases remaining between them. The CDR3 DNA reads TGTGCCAGTACCTATGAGGGTTTTGCCAATCAGCCCCAGCATTTT. Amino acid sequence: CASTYEGFANQPQHF.

The V call is TRBV6-4, the J call TRBJ2-3, with 8 bases that match TRBD2. The V and J ends lost 4 bases and 5 bases, in that order; junction bases with no gene match: 5. CDR1 is MRHNA and CDR2 is SNTAGT in the germline V gene. This CDR3 spans 14 amino acids. CDR3 sequence: CASSGSGGGDTQYF. As DNA, the CDR3 is TGTGCCAGCAGTGGCAGCGGGGGTGGAGATACGCAGTATTTT.

There are a few counts of this clone. The V gene is TRBV6-1, the J gene TRBJ1-3, with D unresolved. Per germline, CDR1 MNHNS and CDR2 SASEGT. The CDR3 consists of 17 residues. V was trimmed by 4 bases and J by 2 bases, leaving 18 bases between them. For the CDR3, the DNA is TGTGCCAGCAGTGCCAAGTACCTAACCTCTCCTGGAAACACCATATATTTT. This translates into CASSAKYLTSPGNTIYF.

This chain joins TRBV6-2 or TRBV6-3 and TRBJ1-6; the D gene is possibly TRBD1 (6 bases). The CDR3 is 13 amino acids. Between the trimmed V and J ends, which lost 2 bases and 7 bases, there was a span of 6 bases. Germline CDR1 reads MNHEY; CDR2 reads SVGEGT. CDR3 loop: CASSYDRNSPLHF. Here the CDR3 DNA reads TGTGCCAGCAGTTACGACAGGAATTCACCCCTCCACTTT.

This clone was observed a few times. The chain recombines TRBV2 with TRBJ2-1, with 13 bases lining up with TRBD2. The CDR3 totals 17 residues. The V and J ends lost 6 bases and 4 bases, in that order; junction bases with no gene match: 9. Germline V lookup: CDR1 SNHLY, CDR2 FYNNEI. The CDR3 region is CASSRGWGLAGYNEQFF. CDR3 DNA: TGTGCCAGCAGCCGAGGATGGGGACTAGCGGGGTACAATGAGCAGTTCTTC.

This clone has a single count. This chain connects TRBV24-1 to TRBJ2-2, with a tentative D call TRBD2 (6 bases). Trimming pared 5 bases from V and 5 bases from J, leaving 14 bases between. The CDR3 sequence is 15 residues long. Per germline, CDR1 KGHDR and CDR2 SFDVKD. Written as DNA, the CDR3 is TGTGCCACCAGTGGCCCCGGGAGCGGGACCGGGGAGCTGTTTTTT. As protein: CATSGPGSGTGELFF.

J is TRBJ2-3 and V is TRBV9, with D maybe TRBD2 (5 bases). The CDR3 covers 14 residues. V was cut by 0 bases and J by 2 bases, with 7 bases left in between. CDR1 is SGDLS and CDR2 is YYNGEE in the germline V gene. CDR3 in amino acids: CASSVAGNTDTQYF. DNA for the CDR3: TGTGCCAGCAGCGTAGCGGGGAACACAGATACGCAGTATTTT.

This chain connects TRBV2 to TRBJ2-3, with TRBD1 matching over 7 bases. J gave up 2 bases and V 6 bases, and 5 bases lay outside the gene matches. The CDR3 is made up of 14 amino acids. Germline V CDR1 and CDR2: SNHLY, FYNNEI. The DNA for the CDR3 is TGTGCCAGCAGGGGACAGCTCAACACAGATACGCAGTATTTT. Protein product: CASRGQLNTDTQYF.

The V and J genes are TRBV6-5 and TRBJ2-3; possibly TRBD2 for D (6 bases). The length of the CDR3 is 12 residues. Trimming removed 10 bases from V and 2 bases from J, with 10 bases in between. CDR1 is MNHEY and CDR2 is SVGAGI in the germline V gene. The CDR3 DNA follows: TGTGCCACCGCGGGAAACACAGATACGCAGTATTTT. It is translated as CATAGNTDTQYF.

The V call is TRBV30, the J call TRBJ2-1; 13 bases fit TRBD2. Trimming took 6 bases from V and 7 from J; bases not matched to a gene: 9. Germline loops: CDR1 GTSNPN, CDR2 SVGIG (reference sequence). The CDR3 contains 15 residues. CDR3 nucleotide sequence: TGTGCCTGCCCAGGGACTAGCGGGGTTAATAATGAGCAGTTCTTC. Its protein product is CACPGTSGVNNEQFF.

The chain recombines TRBV6-5 with TRBJ1-6, with 9 bases identical to TRBD1. The CDR3 extends over 15 amino acids. In germline, CDR1 is MNHEY, CDR2 SVGAGI. The junction had 4 bases not matched to a gene; V was cut back by 0 bases and J by 10 bases. CDR3 in amino acids: CASSYSQGAVSPLHF. The CDR3 DNA reads TGTGCCAGCAGTTACTCACAGGGGGCTGTGTCACCCCTCCACTTT.

The chain joins TRBV11-3 to TRBJ1-1; no reliable D call. CDR3 length equals 13 residues. Trimming removed 0 bases from V and 4 bases from J, with 6 bases in between. Germline CDR1 and CDR2: SGHNT and YENEEA. This chain's CDR3 is CASSLDRGTEAFF. The CDR3 DNA sequence: TGTGCCAGCAGCTTAGACCGGGGCACTGAAGCTTTCTTT.

The chain is built from TRBV18 and TRBJ2-5; 7 nucleotides agree with TRBD1. Per germline, CDR1 KGHSH and CDR2 LQKENI. The CDR3 extends over 14 amino acids. Germline trimming cut 10 bases from V and 1 base from J; bases unmatched to any gene: 9. CDR3 nucleotide sequence: TGTGCCACCCAAACCGGGACAGTCCAAGAGACCCAGTACTTC. The encoded protein is CATQTGTVQETQYF. The variable domain in full, completed from reference TRBV18 and TRBJ2-5, reads NAGVMQNPRHLVRRRGQEARLRCSPMKGHSHVYWYRQLPEEGLKFMVYLQKENIIDESGMPKERFSAEFPKEGPSILRIQQVVRGDSAAYFCATQTGTVQETQYFGPGTRLLVL.

This rearrangement joins TRBV6-1 to TRBJ1-2; 8 bases are a match to TRBD1. Germline CDR1 MNHNS, CDR2 SASEGT. V shed 0 bases and J 7 bases; nucleotides not matched to a gene: 7. The CDR3 sequence is 15 residues long. CDR3 nucleotides: TGTGCCAGCAGTGAAGCCAGGCAGGGGGCAGGTGGCTACACCTTC. This gives the protein CASSEARQGAGGYTF.

The chain is built from TRBV6-2 or TRBV6-3 and TRBJ1-2; 8 positions agree with TRBD1. The V gene's germline CDR1 is MNHEY and CDR2 SVGEGT. The CDR3 runs 13 residues. Trimming at V came to 3 bases and at J to 8 bases, leaving 5 bases not matched to a gene. The CDR3 here is CASSYGTGGGYTF. The CDR3 nucleotides are TGTGCCAGCAGTTATGGGACAGGTGGCGGCTACACCTTC.